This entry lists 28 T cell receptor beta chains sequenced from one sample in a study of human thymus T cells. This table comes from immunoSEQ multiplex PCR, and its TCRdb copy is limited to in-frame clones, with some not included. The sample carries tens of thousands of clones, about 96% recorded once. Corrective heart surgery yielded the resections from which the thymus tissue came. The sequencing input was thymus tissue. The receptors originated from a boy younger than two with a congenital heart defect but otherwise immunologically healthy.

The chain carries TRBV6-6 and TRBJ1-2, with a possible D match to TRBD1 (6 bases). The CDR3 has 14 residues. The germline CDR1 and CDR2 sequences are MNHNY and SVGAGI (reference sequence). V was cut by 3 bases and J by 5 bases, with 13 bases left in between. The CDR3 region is CASSYFPGEYGYTF. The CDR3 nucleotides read TGTGCCAGCAGTTATTTTCCAGGGGAATATGGCTACACCTTC.

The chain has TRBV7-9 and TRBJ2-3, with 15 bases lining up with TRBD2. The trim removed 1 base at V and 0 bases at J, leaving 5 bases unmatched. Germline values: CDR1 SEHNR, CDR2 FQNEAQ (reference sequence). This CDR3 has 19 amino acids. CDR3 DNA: TGTGCCAGCAGCTTAGAAGTGGGGACTAGCGGGAGGAGCACAGATACGCAGTATTTT. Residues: CASSLEVGTSGRSTDTQYF.

As DNA, the CDR3 is TGTGCCAGCAGTTTACCCCCCCTGCGGGAGTTGAATGAGCAGTTCTTC. Encoded protein: CASSLPPLRELNEQFF. The chain joins TRBV28 to TRBJ2-1; 7 positions agree with TRBD2. Per the germline V gene, CDR1 is MDHEN and CDR2 is SYDVKM. Trimming at V came to 2 bases and at J to 7 bases, leaving 11 bases not matched to a gene. The CDR3 spans 16 residues.

In DNA form, the CDR3 reads TGCGCCAGCAGCGGAATAACGGGGGGCCAAGAGACCCAGTACTTC. As protein: CASSGITGGQETQYF. The genes are TRBV5-1 and TRBJ2-5, with TRBD2 identical over 7 bases. Germline loops: CDR1 SGHRS, CDR2 YFSETQ. V was pared by 4 bases and J by 1 base, with 7 bases of the junction left unmatched. There are 15 residues in the CDR3.

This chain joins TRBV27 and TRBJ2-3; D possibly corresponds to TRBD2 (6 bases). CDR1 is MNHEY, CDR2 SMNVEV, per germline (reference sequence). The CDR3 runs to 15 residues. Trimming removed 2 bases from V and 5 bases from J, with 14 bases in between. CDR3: CASSLRGKGVDTQYF. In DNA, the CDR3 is TGTGCCAGCAGTTTACGGGGGAAAGGTGTAGATACGCAGTATTTT.

In DNA form, the CDR3 reads TGTGCCACCAGCAGACCAACGAAGAGGGCGGCCTACGAGCAGTACTTC. Translating it yields CATSRPTKRAAYEQYF. The genes are TRBV15 and TRBJ2-7; possible D gene TRBD2, 5 bases. The CDR3 spans 16 residues. V was cut by 2 bases and J by 2 bases, with 16 bases left in between. Germline assignment: CDR1 LNHNV and CDR2 YYDKDF (reference sequence). Full variable domain (rest looked up from reference TRBV15 and TRBJ2-7): DAMVIQNPRYQVTQFGKPVTLSCSQTLNHNVMYWYQQKSSQAPKLLFHYYDKDFNNEADTPDNFQSRRPNTSFCFLDIRSPGLGDTAMYLCATSRPTKRAAYEQYFGPGTRLTVT.

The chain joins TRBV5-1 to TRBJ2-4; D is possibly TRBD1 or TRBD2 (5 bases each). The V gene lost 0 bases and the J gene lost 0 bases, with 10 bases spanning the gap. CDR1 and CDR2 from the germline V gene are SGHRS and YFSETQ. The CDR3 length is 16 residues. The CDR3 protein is CASSLGGDLAKNIQYF. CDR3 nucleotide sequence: TGCGCCAGCAGCTTGGGAGGGGACCTAGCCAAAAACATTCAGTACTTC.

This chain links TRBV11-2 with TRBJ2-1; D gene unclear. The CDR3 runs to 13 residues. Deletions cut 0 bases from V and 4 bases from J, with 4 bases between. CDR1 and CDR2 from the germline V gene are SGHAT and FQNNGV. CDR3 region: CASSLEGYNEQFF. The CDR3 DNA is TGTGCCAGCAGCTTAGAGGGGTACAATGAGCAGTTCTTC.

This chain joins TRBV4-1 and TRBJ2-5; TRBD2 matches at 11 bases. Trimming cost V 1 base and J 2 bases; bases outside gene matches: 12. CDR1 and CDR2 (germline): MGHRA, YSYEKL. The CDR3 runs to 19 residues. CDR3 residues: CASSQVETLTSGNQETQYF. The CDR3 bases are TGCGCCAGCAGCCAAGTGGAGACCTTGACTAGCGGGAATCAAGAGACCCAGTACTTC.

CDR3 bases: TGTGCCAGCTCACACAGGGGTGGCTACACCTTC. Translated, it gives CASSHRGGYTF. This chain joins TRBV18 and TRBJ1-2; 7 bases are a match to TRBD1. This CDR3 has 11 amino acids. Unmatched junction bases numbered 0, after V lost 4 bases and J lost 7 bases. CDR1 is KGHSH and CDR2 is LQKENI in the germline V gene.

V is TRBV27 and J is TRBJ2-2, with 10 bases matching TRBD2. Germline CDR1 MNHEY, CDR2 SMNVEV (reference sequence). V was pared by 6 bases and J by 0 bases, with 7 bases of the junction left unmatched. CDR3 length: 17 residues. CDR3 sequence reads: CASRPTSGDANTGELFF. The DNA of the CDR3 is TGTGCCAGCAGACCTACTAGCGGGGACGCGAACACCGGGGAGCTGTTTTTT.

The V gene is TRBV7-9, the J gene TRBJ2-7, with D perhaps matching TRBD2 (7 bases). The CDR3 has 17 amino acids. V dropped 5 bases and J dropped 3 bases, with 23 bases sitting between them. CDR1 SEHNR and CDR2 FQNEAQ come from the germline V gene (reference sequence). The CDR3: CASSETRGGGSYYEQYF. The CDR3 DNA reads TGTGCCAGCAGCGAAACCCGCGGGGGCGGGAGTTACTACGAGCAGTACTTC. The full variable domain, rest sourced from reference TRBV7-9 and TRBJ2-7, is DTGVSQNPRHKITKRGQNVTFRCDPISEHNRLYWYRQTLGQGPEFLTYFQNEAQLEKSRLLSDRFSAERPKGSFSTLEIQRTEQGDSAMYLCASSETRGGGSYYEQYFGPGTRLTVT.

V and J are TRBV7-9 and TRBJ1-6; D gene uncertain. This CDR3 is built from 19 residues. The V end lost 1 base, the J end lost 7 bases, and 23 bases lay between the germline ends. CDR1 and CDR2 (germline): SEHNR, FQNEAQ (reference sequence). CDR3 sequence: CASSLEEDSWAGGNSPLHF. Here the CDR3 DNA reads TGTGCCAGCAGCTTAGAAGAGGATTCCTGGGCAGGCGGCAATTCACCCCTCCACTTT.

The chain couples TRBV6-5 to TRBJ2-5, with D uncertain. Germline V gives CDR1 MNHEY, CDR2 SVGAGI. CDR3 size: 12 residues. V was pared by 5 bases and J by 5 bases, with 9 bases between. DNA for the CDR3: TGTGCCAGCAGTACCAATCGGGAGACCCAGTACTTC. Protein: CASSTNRETQYF.

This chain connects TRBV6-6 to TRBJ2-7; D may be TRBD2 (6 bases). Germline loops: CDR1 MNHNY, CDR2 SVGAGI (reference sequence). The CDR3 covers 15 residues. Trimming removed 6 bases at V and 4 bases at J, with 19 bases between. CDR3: CASSPRSWGTYEQYF. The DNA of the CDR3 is TGTGCCAGCAGCCCACGTTCGTGGGGGACTTACGAGCAGTACTTC.

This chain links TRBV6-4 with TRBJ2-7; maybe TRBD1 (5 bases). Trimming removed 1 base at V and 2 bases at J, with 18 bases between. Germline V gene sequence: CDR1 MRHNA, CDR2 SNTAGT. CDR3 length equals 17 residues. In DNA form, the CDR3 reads TGTGCCAGCAGTGACTTATCAGGGCACCCCATCCCCTACGAGCAGTACTTC. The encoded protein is CASSDLSGHPIPYEQYF.

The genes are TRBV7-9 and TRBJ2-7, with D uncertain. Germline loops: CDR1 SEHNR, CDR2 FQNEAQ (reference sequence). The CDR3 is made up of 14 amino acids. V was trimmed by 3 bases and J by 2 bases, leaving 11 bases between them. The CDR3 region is CASSFLGRTYEQYF. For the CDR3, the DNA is TGTGCCAGCAGCTTCTTAGGCAGGACCTACGAGCAGTACTTC.

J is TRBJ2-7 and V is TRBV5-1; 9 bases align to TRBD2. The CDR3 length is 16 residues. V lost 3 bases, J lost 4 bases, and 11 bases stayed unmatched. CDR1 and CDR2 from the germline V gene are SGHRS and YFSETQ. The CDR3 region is CASSSDEGLALYEQYF. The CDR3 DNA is TGCGCCAGCAGCTCGGACGAGGGACTAGCCCTTTACGAGCAGTACTTC.

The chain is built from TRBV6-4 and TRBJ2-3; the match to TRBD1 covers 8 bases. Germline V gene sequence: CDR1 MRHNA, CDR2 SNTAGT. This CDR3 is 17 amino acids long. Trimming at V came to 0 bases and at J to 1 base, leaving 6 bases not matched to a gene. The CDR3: CASSDSSRGPRTDTQYF. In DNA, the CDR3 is TGTGCCAGCAGTGACTCCAGCAGGGGGCCTCGCACAGATACGCAGTATTTT.

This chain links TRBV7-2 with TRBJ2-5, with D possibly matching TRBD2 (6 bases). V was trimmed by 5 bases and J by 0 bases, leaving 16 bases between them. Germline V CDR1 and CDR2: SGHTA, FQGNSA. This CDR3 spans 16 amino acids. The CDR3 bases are TGTGCCAGCAGCGGTCTAGCGTCTAAGCACCAAGAGACCCAGTACTTC. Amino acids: CASSGLASKHQETQYF.

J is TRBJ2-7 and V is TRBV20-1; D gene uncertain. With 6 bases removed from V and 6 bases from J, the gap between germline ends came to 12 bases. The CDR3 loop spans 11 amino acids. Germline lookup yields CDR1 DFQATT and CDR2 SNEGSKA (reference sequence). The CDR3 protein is CSALRPSEQYF. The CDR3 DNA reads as TGCAGTGCCCTAAGGCCCTCCGAGCAGTACTTC.

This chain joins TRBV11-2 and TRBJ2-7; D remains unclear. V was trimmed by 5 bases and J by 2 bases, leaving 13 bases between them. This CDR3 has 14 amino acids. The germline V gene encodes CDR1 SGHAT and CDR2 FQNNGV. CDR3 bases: TGTGCCAGCAGCCCAAGGGTCAGCGCCTACGAGCAGTACTTC. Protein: CASSPRVSAYEQYF.

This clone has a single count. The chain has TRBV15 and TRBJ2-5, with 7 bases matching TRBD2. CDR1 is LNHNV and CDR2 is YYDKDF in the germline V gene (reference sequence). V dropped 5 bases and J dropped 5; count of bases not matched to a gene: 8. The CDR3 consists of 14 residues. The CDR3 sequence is CATSVRGGPETQYF. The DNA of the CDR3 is TGTGCCACCAGCGTACGCGGGGGACCGGAGACCCAGTACTTC.

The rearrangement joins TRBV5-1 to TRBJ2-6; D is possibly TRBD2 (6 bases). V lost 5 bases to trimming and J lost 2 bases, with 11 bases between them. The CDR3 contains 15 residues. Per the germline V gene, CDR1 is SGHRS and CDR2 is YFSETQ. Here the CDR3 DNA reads TGCGCCAGCAGTTCCTCGGGGGCTGGGGCCAACGTCCTGACTTTC. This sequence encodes CASSSSGAGANVLTF.

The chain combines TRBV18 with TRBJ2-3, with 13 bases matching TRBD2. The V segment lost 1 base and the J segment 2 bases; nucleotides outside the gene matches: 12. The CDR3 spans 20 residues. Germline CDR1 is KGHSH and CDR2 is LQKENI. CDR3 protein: CASSPRRTSGRGGFTDTQYF. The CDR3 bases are TGTGCCAGCTCACCACGGCGGACTAGCGGGAGAGGGGGGTTCACAGATACGCAGTATTTT.

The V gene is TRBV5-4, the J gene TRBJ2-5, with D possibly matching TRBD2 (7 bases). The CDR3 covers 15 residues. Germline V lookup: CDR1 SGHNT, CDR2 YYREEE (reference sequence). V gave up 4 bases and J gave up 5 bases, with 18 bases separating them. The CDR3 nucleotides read TGTGCCAGCAGCCCCGGAGGGGGGGCGGGGGAGACCCAGTACTTC. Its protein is CASSPGGGAGETQYF.

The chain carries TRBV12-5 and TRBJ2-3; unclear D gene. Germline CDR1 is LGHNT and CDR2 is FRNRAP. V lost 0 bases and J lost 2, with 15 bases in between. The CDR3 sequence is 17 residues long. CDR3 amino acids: CASGLVPKTNYTDTQYF. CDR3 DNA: TGTGCTAGTGGTTTGGTACCTAAGACAAACTACACAGATACGCAGTATTTT.

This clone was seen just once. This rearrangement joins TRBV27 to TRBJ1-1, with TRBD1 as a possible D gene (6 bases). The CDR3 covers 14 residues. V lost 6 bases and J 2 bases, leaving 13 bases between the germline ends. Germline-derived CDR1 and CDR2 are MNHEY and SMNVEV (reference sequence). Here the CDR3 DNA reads TGTGCCAGCAGAGAGGGGGATGGAAACACTGAAGCTTTCTTT. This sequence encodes CASREGDGNTEAFF.